This T cell receptor beta chain was sequenced for a study of blood T cell repertoires in COVID-19. V trimming: 3 bases; J trimming: 1 base; junction bases outside the gene matches: 1. The CDR3 is 16 residues long. CDR1 and CDR2 (germline): MNHEY, SMNVEV (reference sequence). The data were produced by immunoSEQ multiplex PCR, yet TCRdb's version contains in-frame clones alone and is incomplete. The sample lists about 110,000 clones, 85% to 90% seen once, with 32% in the top ten. The sequence derives from a woman of 80 years or more with acute or convalescent COVID-19. The chain couples TRBV27 to TRBJ2-6; 9 bases agree with TRBD1. The sample consisted of peripheral blood. CDR3 nucleotide sequence: TGTGCCAGCAGTTTGGACAGGGGATCTGGGGCCAACGTCCTGACTTTC. It translates to CASSLDRGSGANVLTF.